These T cell receptor beta chains were read from a single sample in a study of graft-versus-host responses after intestinal transplantation. Libraries were prepared by immunoSEQ multiplex PCR; TCRdb keeps only in-frame clonotypes and omits some of them. The sample carries about 98,000 clones, around 86% recorded once. Sequenced material: PBMCs, taken 255 days after intestinal transplant. These receptors were collected from a human patient who received an intestinal transplant, so some T cells may come from the graft donor. CDR3s leave out the opening cysteine and the closing phenylalanine or tryptophan.

j_call,v_call,cdr3_aa
TRBJ2-6,TRBV25-1,ASSDRSHSGANVLT
TRBJ2-5,TRBV7-6,ASSLGKQLEGETQY
TRBJ2-1,TRBV27,ASSLIPGDEQF
TRBJ2-3,TRBV25-1,ASSGLDGTSTDTQY
TRBJ1-2,TRBV30,AWTGQGGFVMGYT
TRBJ2-2,TRBV7-6,ASSLVGEDGELF
TRBJ2-3,TRBV2,ASSGGISGTDTQY
TRBJ1-2,TRBV30,AWSLQGPNYGYT
TRBJ2-6,TRBV12-1,ASSFRDRGSGANVLT
TRBJ2-1,TRBV5-1,ASSLRGTGPYNEQF
TRBJ2-4,TRBV4-1,ASSQDLSGGGKNIQY
TRBJ2-1,TRBV6-4,ASSDSASGGHEQF
TRBJ1-4,TRBV6-5,ASSRSALNEKLF
TRBJ1-1,TRBV6-5,ASSYGRANTEAF
TRBJ2-1,TRBV28,ASSLFGVLNEQF
TRBJ1-4,TRBV9,ASSVGPNNEKLF
TRBJ2-1,TRBV27,ASSLWGRVFEQF
TRBJ2-3,TRBV6-6,ASSSDRETDTQY
TRBJ2-7,TRBV19,ASSAKTGFDYEQY
TRBJ2-3,TRBV19,ASSIDQGSGADTQY
TRBJ2-2,TRBV6-1,ASSTQTRSTGELF
TRBJ2-3,TRBV5-1,ASSLQAADTQY
TRBJ2-1,TRBV6-5,ASRPGQSYNEQF
TRBJ2-6,TRBV4-2,ASSQDAETGANVLT
TRBJ1-2,TRBV5-6,ASSGGKHLGYT
TRBJ1-2,TRBV4-1,ASSRITQGAGSGYT
TRBJ2-2,TRBV28,ASIPRGKGPGELF
TRBJ1-2,TRBV27,ASSLFGTGGTYGYT
TRBJ2-3,TRBV4-1,ASSHGTGSSTDTQY
TRBJ1-2,TRBV5-4,AIPRTGYSYT
TRBJ2-2,TRBV6-6,ASTGPRGGSDGELF
TRBJ2-3,TRBV5-1,ASSRWTSADTQY
TRBJ1-1,TRBV4-1,ASSANPTGRGTEAF
TRBJ1-4,TRBV5-1,ASSLQGANEKLF
TRBJ2-3,TRBV12-5,ASGRLDREEDTQY
TRBJ2-1,TRBV7-9,ASRGWSSYNEQF
TRBJ2-3,TRBV15,ATSPEAGTFLYTQY
TRBJ2-1,TRBV4-3,ASSHRTSGRDEQF
TRBJ2-1,TRBV15,ATSRERGGRHEQF
TRBJ1-6,TRBV5-6,ASSLRSSYNSPLY
TRBJ2-1,TRBV2,ASSESGNEQF
TRBJ2-5,TRBV2,ASTAGFQETQY
TRBJ1-3,TRBV19,ASSTSAVSGNTIY
TRBJ1-4,TRBV19,ASSISGQINEKLF
TRBJ2-7,TRBV28,ASSYPGLNEQY
TRBJ1-4,TRBV6-5,ASSYPIQGAGEKLF
TRBJ2-7,TRBV9,ASSVGLAGPQY
TRBJ2-2,TRBV5-1,ASSPKEANTGELF
TRBJ2-3,TRBV4-1,ASSRGTGGTDTQY
TRBJ2-5,TRBV4-2,ASSHQLGLMETQY
TRBJ2-3,TRBV6-6,ASSSRTTDTQY
TRBJ2-2,TRBV18,ASSPITTNTGELF
NA,TRBV4-3,ASSQEGRAGNEQF